This TCR beta chain comes out of a study of graft-versus-host responses after intestinal transplantation. The CDR3 is made up of 16 amino acids. Trimming took off 0 bases at V and 14 bases at J, with 25 bases between the two ends. The V gene's germline CDR1 is LGHNA and CDR2 YSLEER. Using immunoSEQ multiplex PCR, the repertoire was profiled, and TCRdb retains in-frame clones only, with some absent. This sample has 85,000 to 95,000 clones; approximately 94% occur once, and the top ten carry 2% to 2.5%. Note on this clone: Its matching antigen is unknown.

The sequencing used unstimulated CD8+ T cells sorted from spleen or lymph node cells, collected before intestinal transplant. The rearrangement uses TRBV4-3 and TRBJ1-2; D unresolved. This sequence was found in a human donor who received an intestinal transplant. The CDR3 is CASSQDPFGRQQSGTF. In DNA form, the CDR3 reads TGCGCCAGCAGCCAAGATCCTTTTGGACGCCAACAATCGGGGACCTTC.